These 15 T cell receptor beta chains were all obtained from the same sample, sequenced in a study of blood T cell repertoires in COVID-19. The repertoire was sequenced with immunoSEQ multiplex PCR; TCRdb's copy has only in-frame clones and lacks some. The sample contains about 90,000 clones, 75% to 90% of which appear only once. The specimen was peripheral blood. The source of these receptors is a human donor in a cohort sampled during active COVID-19.

The genes are TRBV5-1 and TRBJ1-4, with 7 nucleotides matching TRBD1. J was trimmed by 8 bases and V by 4 bases; bases with no gene match: 8. Germline CDR1 SGHRS, CDR2 YFSETQ. This CDR3 is built from 14 residues. The CDR3 region is CASSLMGTDEKLFF. CDR3 DNA sequence: TGCGCCAGCAGCCTTATGGGGACAGACGAAAAACTGTTTTTT.

This chain links TRBV10-1 with TRBJ1-1; D is possibly TRBD1 (6 bases). The CDR3 has 14 residues. V was clipped by 5 bases and J by 5 bases, with 15 bases between them. Looked up from germline, CDR1 is WNHNN and CDR2 is SYGVQD (reference sequence). The CDR3 nucleotides are TGCGCCAGCAGTTTAACAGGGAGGGCAACTGAAGCTTTCTTT. Protein sequence: CASSLTGRATEAFF.

The chain recombines TRBV5-1 with TRBJ2-3; D perhaps matches TRBD2 (7 bases). The CDR3 loop spans 14 amino acids. CDR1 and CDR2 (germline): SGHRS, YFSETQ. V dropped 7 bases and J dropped 0 bases, with 12 bases sitting between them. The CDR3 spells CASQRDTSTDTQYF. DNA of the CDR3: TGCGCCAGCCAGCGGGACACTAGCACAGATACGCAGTATTTT.

The chain recombines TRBV5-1 with TRBJ1-2; TRBD1 agrees at 9 bases. Germline lookup yields CDR1 SGHRS and CDR2 YFSETQ. The CDR3 totals 15 residues. V shed 4 bases, J shed 0 bases, and the junction held 4 bases outside the gene matches. The CDR3 sequence: CASSGRQGANYGYTF. The DNA of the CDR3 is TGCGCCAGCAGCGGTAGACAGGGGGCTAACTATGGCTACACCTTC.

This chain uses TRBV10-3 with TRBJ2-2; D is perhaps TRBD1 (6 bases). This CDR3 contains 14 residues. Deletions cut 8 bases from V and 1 base from J, with 11 bases between. The germline V gene has CDR1 ENHRY and CDR2 SYGVKD. CDR3 nucleotide sequence: TGTGCCATCCGAGAGGGGGTGAACACCGGGGAGCTGTTTTTT. Its translation: CAIREGVNTGELFF.

The J gene is TRBJ1-1, the V gene TRBV30, with D possibly TRBD1 on 6 matching bases. V dropped 0 bases and J dropped 3 bases, with 11 bases sitting between them. The CDR3 spans 14 residues. Germline CDR1 reads GTSNPN; CDR2 reads SVGIG (reference sequence). The CDR3, as DNA: TGTGCCTGGAGTGTACTGGGGGCGGACACTGAAGCTTTCTTT. Protein: CAWSVLGADTEAFF. Together with reference TRBV30 and TRBJ1-1, the CDR3 gives the full variable domain: SQTIHQWPATLVQPVGSPLSLECTVEGTSNPNLYWYRQAAGRGLQLLFYSVGIGQISSEVPQNLSASRPQDRQFILSSKKLLLSDSGFYLCAWSVLGADTEAFFGQGTRLTVV.

The rearrangement uses TRBV9 and TRBJ2-6, with no clear D. The CDR3 extends over 14 amino acids. CDR1 is SGDLS, CDR2 YYNGEE, per germline. V was pared by 4 bases and J by 0 bases, with 5 bases between. The CDR3 DNA is TGTGCCAGCAGCTACATCTCTGGGGCCAACGTCCTGACTTTC. This translates into CASSYISGANVLTF.

This clone was counted only a few times. The V call is TRBV5-6, the J call TRBJ1-1, with TRBD1 matching over 7 bases. From germline, CDR1 is SGHDT and CDR2 YYEEEE. This CDR3 has 14 residues. Trimming at V came to 3 bases and at J to 6 bases, leaving 8 bases not matched to a gene. CDR3 region: CASSWPGGMAEAFF. Here the CDR3 DNA reads TGTGCCAGCAGCTGGCCAGGGGGGATGGCTGAAGCTTTCTTT.

The chain has TRBV7-9 and TRBJ2-2; D gene uncertain. Trimming removed 3 bases from V and 5 bases from J, with 7 bases in between. Germline V CDR1 and CDR2: SEHNR, FQNEAQ (reference sequence). The CDR3 has 13 residues. The CDR3 loop reads CASSFKQTGELFF. The CDR3 DNA follows: TGTGCCAGCAGCTTCAAACAAACCGGGGAGCTGTTTTTT. Variable domain in full (rest from reference TRBV7-9 and TRBJ2-2): DTGVSQNPRHKITKRGQNVTFRCDPISEHNRLYWYRQTLGQGPEFLTYFQNEAQLEKSRLLSDRFSAERPKGSFSTLEIQRTEQGDSAMYLCASSFKQTGELFFGEGSRLTVL.

This clone was seen a handful of times. V and J are TRBV7-9 and TRBJ1-1; D gene unclear. This CDR3 region has 12 residues. Germline values: CDR1 SEHNR, CDR2 FQNEAQ (reference sequence). Deletions cut 4 bases from V and 6 bases from J, with 9 bases between. The CDR3 loop is CASSYNRAEAFF. The CDR3 DNA reads TGTGCCAGCAGCTATAATCGCGCTGAAGCTTTCTTT. Full variable domain (remainder filled in from reference TRBV7-9 and TRBJ1-1): DTGVSQNPRHKITKRGQNVTFRCDPISEHNRLYWYRQTLGQGPEFLTYFQNEAQLEKSRLLSDRFSAERPKGSFSTLEIQRTEQGDSAMYLCASSYNRAEAFFGQGTRLTVV.

This clone was seen a handful of times. The V call is TRBV5-1, the J call TRBJ2-2; TRBD2 matches at 9 bases. The germline V gene encodes CDR1 SGHRS and CDR2 YFSETQ. The CDR3 contains 16 residues. The trim removed 3 bases at V and 2 bases at J, leaving 5 bases unmatched. The CDR3: CASSSSSGVNTGELFF. The DNA of the CDR3 is TGCGCCAGCAGCTCCTCTAGCGGGGTTAACACCGGGGAGCTGTTTTTT.

CDR3 coding DNA: TGTGCCAGCAGGCGGTTGACAGTAAACTATGGCTACACCTTC. Protein: CASRRLTVNYGYTF. J is TRBJ1-2 and V is TRBV6-5, with TRBD1 as a possible D gene (5 bases). Per the germline V gene, CDR1 is MNHEY and CDR2 is SVGAGI. The CDR3 has 14 residues. Trimming stripped 6 bases from V and 2 bases from J, with 13 bases between.

The V gene is TRBV18, the J gene TRBJ1-2; 8 nucleotides agree with TRBD1. After removal of 4 bases from V and 6 bases from J, the junction contained 7 bases not matched to a gene. The CDR3 loop spans 14 amino acids. Germline V gives CDR1 KGHSH, CDR2 LQKENI. This CDR3 reads CASSLVTGGNGYTF. The CDR3 DNA follows: TGTGCCAGCTCACTAGTTACAGGGGGAAATGGCTACACCTTC. The full variable domain, rest sourced from reference TRBV18 and TRBJ1-2, is NAGVMQNPRHLVRRRGQEARLRCSPMKGHSHVYWYRQLPEEGLKFMVYLQKENIIDESGMPKERFSAEFPKEGPSILRIQQVVRGDSAAYFCASSLVTGGNGYTFGSGTRLTVV.

CDR3: CASSLYVGGPTDTQYF. The CDR3 DNA reads as TGTGCCAGCAGCTTATATGTGGGGGGGCCGACAGATACGCAGTATTTT. V and J are TRBV7-3 and TRBJ2-3; a weak D match, TRBD2 (7 bases). Per the germline V gene, CDR1 is SGHTA and CDR2 is FQGTGA. Deletions cut 2 bases from V and 3 bases from J, with 15 bases between. The CDR3 consists of 16 residues.

J is TRBJ2-7 and V is TRBV6-5, with D perhaps TRBD2 (6 bases). Germline V gene data show CDR1 as MNHEY and CDR2 as SVGAGI. The V gene lost 6 bases and the J gene lost 6 bases, with 18 bases spanning the gap. CDR3 size: 14 residues. As DNA, the CDR3 is TGTGCCAGCAGCCAGGGACTCGGGACCTTCGAGCAGTACTTC. This codes for CASSQGLGTFEQYF.